These T cell receptor beta chains were read from a single sample in a study of T cell responses to AZD1222 COVID-19 vaccine. Only in-frame clones appear in the TCRdb table, and some are missing; sequencing was by immunoSEQ multiplex PCR. The sample includes under 20,000 clones, more than 80% seen only once; the top ten take about 21%. The sample consisted of peripheral blood, taken 28 days after the second AZD1222 dose. These receptors originate from an adult who received the AZD1222 COVID-19 vaccine. Each CDR3 is given with its conserved first and last residue. A D gene is named only where the DNA matches it firmly. Not all rows give a size; the values are once, few, many and, for expanded clones, a class.

D: NA; size: NA; J: TRBJ1-1; V: TRBV7-9; DNA: TGTGCCAGCAGCTTCCATCTTAACACTGAAGCTTTCTTT; CDR3: CASSFHLNTEAFF
D: NA; size: NA; J: TRBJ1-1; V: TRBV13; DNA: TGTGCCAGCAGCTCCACAGGGATTTACACTGAAGCTTTCTTT; CDR3: CASSSTGIYTEAFF
D: TRBD2; size: NA; J: TRBJ2-1; V: TRBV5-6; DNA: TGTGCCAGCAGATACGGACTAGGCACCTACAATGAGCAGTTCTTC; CDR3: CASRYGLGTYNEQFF
D: NA; size: NA; J: TRBJ1-2; V: TRBV15; DNA: TGTGCCACCAGCAGAGATGGTCATGGGCGTTCCTATGGCTACACCTTC; CDR3: CATSRDGHGRSYGYTF
D: TRBD1; size: NA; J: TRBJ2-2; V: TRBV9; DNA: TGTGCCAGCCCCTCCGTAGGGGACAGGGTAGTCCTGTGGGTCACCGGGGAGCTGTTTTTT; CDR3: CASPSVGDRVVLWVTGELFF
D: TRBD2; size: few; J: TRBJ2-3; V: TRBV3-1/TRBV3-2; DNA: TGTGCCAGCAGCCCATTAGCGGGATCAGATACGCAGTATTTT; CDR3: CASSPLAGSDTQYF
D: TRBD2; size: NA; J: TRBJ2-2; V: TRBV5-6; DNA: TGTGCCAGCAGCAATGTTGGTTTTGGGAGGGCCTCCGGGGAGCTGTTTTTT; CDR3: CASSNVGFGRASGELFF
D: NA; size: once; J: TRBJ2-6; V: TRBV5-1; DNA: TGCGCCAGCAGCTTCGGGGGAGCCTCTGGGGCCAACGTCCTGACTTTC; CDR3: CASSFGGASGANVLTF
D: NA; size: NA; J: TRBJ1-3; V: TRBV7-9; DNA: TGTGCCAGCAGCCCACCGGGCCTTGGAAACACCATATATTTT; CDR3: CASSPPGLGNTIYF
D: NA; size: NA; J: TRBJ2-1; V: TRBV11-2; DNA: TGTGCCAGCAGCTTAGGGTCTGGGGTTTCCTCCTACAATGAGCAGTTCTTC; CDR3: CASSLGSGVSSYNEQFF
D: NA; size: NA; J: TRBJ1-6; V: TRBV6-5; DNA: TGTGCCAGCACGGGGGCGCAGTATAATTCACCCCTCCACTTT; CDR3: CASTGAQYNSPLHF
D: NA; size: NA; J: TRBJ2-2; V: TRBV2; DNA: TGTGCCAGCAGTGAATTGAGGGTTCGGAGGGAGAACACCGGGGAGCTGTTTTTT; CDR3: CASSELRVRRENTGELFF
D: TRBD1; size: NA; J: TRBJ1-5; V: TRBV5-1; DNA: TGCGCCAGCAGCGTGGGGACAGGGAGCAATCAGCCCCAGCATTTT; CDR3: CASSVGTGSNQPQHF
D: NA; size: NA; J: TRBJ1-5; V: TRBV7-2; DNA: TGTGCCAGCAGCTTAGGAGCCAGGGGAATGCAGCCCCAGCATTTT; CDR3: CASSLGARGMQPQHF
D: NA; size: NA; J: TRBJ1-6; V: TRBV6-4; DNA: TGTGCCAGCAGTGACAGGGCCAGCTCCTATAATTCACCCCTCCACTTT; CDR3: CASSDRASSYNSPLHF
D: NA; size: NA; J: TRBJ1-1; V: TRBV9; DNA: TGTGCCAGCAGCGTAGGCTTACATAACACTGAAGCTTTCTTT; CDR3: CASSVGLHNTEAFF
D: NA; size: NA; J: TRBJ2-7; V: TRBV20-1; DNA: TGCAGTGCTAGTTCACAGACCTACGAGCAGTACTTC; CDR3: CSASSQTYEQYF
D: TRBD2; size: NA; J: TRBJ2-7; V: TRBV18; DNA: TGTGCCAGCTCACGGGGACTAGCGGGAAAGTACGAGCAGTACTTC; CDR3: CASSRGLAGKYEQYF
D: TRBD1; size: NA; J: TRBJ1-1; V: TRBV5-1; DNA: TGCGCCAGCAGCTTGACCCTTACAGGGGGAGGGACTGAAGCTTTCTTT; CDR3: CASSLTLTGGGTEAFF
D: NA; size: NA; J: TRBJ1-2; V: TRBV3-1/TRBV3-2; DNA: TGTGCCAGCAGCCAAAGGGCTTCTATTAGGGCCGGCTACACCTTC; CDR3: CASSQRASIRAGYTF
D: TRBD1; size: few; J: TRBJ2-7; V: TRBV7-9; DNA: TGTGCCAGCAGCGCTCGGGACAGGGGCTACGAGCAGTACTTC; CDR3: CASSARDRGYEQYF
D: NA; size: NA; J: TRBJ2-7; V: TRBV5-6; DNA: TGTGCCAGCAGTGCTTTAGGAAGGAGCTCCTACGAGCAGTACTTC; CDR3: CASSALGRSSYEQYF
D: NA; size: NA; J: TRBJ1-6; V: TRBV4-3; DNA: TGCGCCAGCAGCCTCGGGTGGGGGAGGCGTAATTCACCCCTCCACTTT; CDR3: CASSLGWGRRNSPLHF
D: TRBD1; size: NA; J: TRBJ2-7; V: TRBV19; DNA: TGTGCCAGTAACGCGGGACAGGGAGACGAGCAGTACTTC; CDR3: CASNAGQGDEQYF
D: NA; size: NA; J: TRBJ2-2; V: TRBV11-3; DNA: TGTGCCAGCAGCCCGGACGCCTTCGGGGAGCTGTTTTTT; CDR3: CASSPDAFGELFF
D: NA; size: NA; J: TRBJ2-7; V: TRBV7-6; DNA: TGTGCCAGCAGCGGTCCCTCGGGGAGCGGCAAACCGGGCCACGAGCAGTACTTC; CDR3: CASSGPSGSGKPGHEQYF
D: NA; size: once; J: TRBJ1-2; V: TRBV4-3; DNA: TGCGCCAGCAGCCAAGATAAGTCGGCAGGGAGGAACGGCTACACCTTC; CDR3: CASSQDKSAGRNGYTF
D: NA; size: NA; J: TRBJ2-3; V: TRBV2; DNA: TGTGCCAGCAAATACGACCCGGGCTCAATTCAAGATACGCAGTATTTT; CDR3: CASKYDPGSIQDTQYF
D: TRBD1; size: few; J: TRBJ1-2; V: TRBV19; DNA: TGTGCCAGTAGTCTCCCAGGGGGCTATGGCTACACCTTC; CDR3: CASSLPGGYGYTF
D: TRBD1; size: NA; J: TRBJ2-1; V: TRBV25-1; DNA: TGTGCCAGCAGTCAACCCGGGACAGCATTCCTTGGGCAGTTCTTC; CDR3: CASSQPGTAFLGQFF
D: TRBD2; size: NA; J: TRBJ2-2; V: TRBV5-5; DNA: TGTGCCAGCAGCTTACTAGCGGGAGGGCCAAGGATCGGGGAGCTGTTTTTT; CDR3: CASSLLAGGPRIGELFF
D: NA; size: NA; J: TRBJ1-4; V: TRBV5-1; DNA: TGCGCCAGCAGCTTTTCCACAGCAACTAATGAAAAACTGTTTTTT; CDR3: CASSFSTATNEKLFF
D: TRBD1; size: NA; J: TRBJ2-2; V: TRBV7-3; DNA: TGTGCCAGCAGCTTAAGACCGCCGGGACAGGGGGCCGGGGAGCTGTTTTTT; CDR3: CASSLRPPGQGAGELFF
D: TRBD1; size: NA; J: TRBJ1-2; V: TRBV20-1; DNA: TGCAGTGCTTCTGCTGGGACAGCCCTTATCTTC; CDR3: CSASAGTALIF
D: NA; size: NA; J: TRBJ1-3; V: TRBV27; DNA: TGTGCCAGCAGTCCCCTAGGGGGACTTAGGGCGAACACCATATATTTT; CDR3: CASSPLGGLRANTIYF
D: NA; size: NA; J: TRBJ2-7; V: TRBV18; DNA: TGTGCCAGCTCCTCAGGACGTGGCTACGAGCAGTACTTC; CDR3: CASSSGRGYEQYF
D: TRBD1; size: few; J: TRBJ1-3; V: TRBV6-2/TRBV6-3; DNA: TGTGCCAGCAGCTCCGACAGGGGACCCTCTGGAAACACCATATATTTT; CDR3: CASSSDRGPSGNTIYF
D: TRBD1; size: NA; J: TRBJ2-2; V: TRBV3-1/TRBV3-2; DNA: TGTGCCAGCAGCCAACCCTGGACAGGGAACACCGGGGAGCTGTTTTTT; CDR3: CASSQPWTGNTGELFF
D: NA; size: NA; J: TRBJ2-7; V: TRBV4-2; DNA: TGTGCCAGCAGCCACGGCGGCAACACCTACGAGCAGTACTTC; CDR3: CASSHGGNTYEQYF
D: TRBD2; size: once; J: TRBJ2-7; V: TRBV11-2; DNA: TGTGCCAGCAGCTCCTCGTTAAAAGCCCGGGAGGGCTACGAGCAGTACTTC; CDR3: CASSSSLKAREGYEQYF
D: NA; size: NA; J: TRBJ1-5; V: TRBV30; DNA: TGTGCCTGGAGTGGAATAGACAAGCCAGGGCCCCAGCATTTT; CDR3: CAWSGIDKPGPQHF
D: NA; size: NA; J: TRBJ1-3; V: TRBV30; DNA: TGTGCCTGGAGTGTAGGACGCAGCACTGGAAACACCATATATTTT; CDR3: CAWSVGRSTGNTIYF
D: NA; size: NA; J: TRBJ2-1; V: TRBV7-9; DNA: TGTGCCAGCAGCCCATCGGGGTTAGCCGTCAATGAGCAGTTCTTC; CDR3: CASSPSGLAVNEQFF
D: NA; size: few; J: TRBJ2-7; V: TRBV14; DNA: TGTGCCAGCAGCCAACCTAGGGCAGGGGCCGCCTACGAGCAGTACTTC; CDR3: CASSQPRAGAAYEQYF
D: NA; size: NA; J: TRBJ1-3; V: TRBV10-3; DNA: TGTGCCATCAGTGAGTCTAGGGGGAGAACTGGAAACACCATATATTTT; CDR3: CAISESRGRTGNTIYF
D: TRBD2; size: NA; J: TRBJ2-1; V: TRBV27; DNA: TGTGCCAGCAGTTTTAGCGGGAGCTCCTACAATGAGCAGTTCTTC; CDR3: CASSFSGSSYNEQFF
D: TRBD2; size: NA; J: TRBJ2-2; V: TRBV10-3; DNA: TGTGCCATCAGTGTAACACTAGCGGGGGTTCGAGCCGGGGAGCTGTTTTTT; CDR3: CAISVTLAGVRAGELFF
D: TRBD1; size: NA; J: TRBJ2-1; V: TRBV4-1; DNA: TGCGCCAGCAGCCAAACAGGGGGCCTACACAATGAGCAGTTCTTC; CDR3: CASSQTGGLHNEQFF
D: NA; size: NA; J: TRBJ1-4; V: TRBV27; DNA: TGTGCCAGCAGTCGCCGACAGGCAACTAATGAAAAACTGTTTTTT; CDR3: CASSRRQATNEKLFF
D: NA; size: NA; J: TRBJ2-4; V: TRBV11-2; DNA: TGTGCCAGCAGCCCCGCAGAGATTCAGTACTTC; CDR3: CASSPAEIQYF
D: NA; size: NA; J: TRBJ2-7; V: TRBV7-9; DNA: TGTGCCAGCAGCTTCACAGGGAGTCGAGAGCAGTACTTC; CDR3: CASSFTGSREQYF
D: NA; size: NA; J: TRBJ2-3; V: TRBV15; DNA: TGTGCCACCTCCAGGGGGGGCGAAGGGCTCCATACGCAGTATTTT; CDR3: CATSRGGEGLHTQYF
D: TRBD2; size: NA; J: TRBJ2-3; V: TRBV4-2; DNA: TGTGCCAGCAGCCAAGATCTCGGGAGGGGGGGCACAGATACGCAGTATTTT; CDR3: CASSQDLGRGGTDTQYF
D: NA; size: once; J: TRBJ2-7; V: TRBV19; DNA: TGTGCCAGTAGTATAGGACTAGACTACGAGCAGTACTTC; CDR3: CASSIGLDYEQYF
D: TRBD1; size: NA; J: TRBJ1-4; V: TRBV7-9; DNA: TGTGCCAGCAGCATCCAGGGGGCGGATGAAAAACTGTTTTTT; CDR3: CASSIQGADEKLFF
D: NA; size: NA; J: TRBJ2-2; V: TRBV10-3; DNA: TGTGCCATCAGCTCGATACAGGGAGACACCGGGGAGCTGTTTTTT; CDR3: CAISSIQGDTGELFF